Shown below are 23 T cell receptor beta chains from a single sample sequenced in a study of spatial heterogeneity in lung cancer. Sample time point: sample taken at primary tumor resection. TCRdb reprocessed the 5' RACE reads via MiXCR and lists one record per CDR3 protein. Among 10,000 to 11,000 distinct CDR3 sequences listed, 6% to 6.5% were seen once. Sequences were derived from PBMCs, sampled at surgery. These TCRs come from a male donor with early-stage non-small cell lung cancer.

This clonotype came up many times. The chain carries TRBV6-4 and TRBJ1-2; D possibly corresponds to TRBD1 (5 bases). CDR3 length: 15 residues. Trimming removed 0 bases from V and 6 bases from J, with 14 bases in between. Germline assignment: CDR1 MRHNA and CDR2 SNTAGT. The CDR3 protein is CASSDSTEGSDGYTF. CDR3 in DNA: TGTGCCAGCAGTGACTCGACCGAGGGGAGTGATGGCTACACCTTC.

This clonotype has a count of ten or more. This chain uses TRBV7-2 with TRBJ2-1; either TRBD1 or TRBD2 may fit D (5 bases each). CDR1 is SGHTA, CDR2 FQGNSA, per germline. The CDR3 has 12 amino acids. V was clipped by 8 bases and J by 9 bases, with 14 bases between them. CDR3 sequence reads: CASGGPKTEQFF. The CDR3 region has the DNA TGTGCCAGCGGGGGTCCTAAAACTGAGCAGTTCTTC.

This clonotype was detected many times. The chain combines TRBV5-1 with TRBJ1-6; D gene unclear. Germline loops: CDR1 SGHRS, CDR2 YFSETQ. The CDR3 contains 17 residues. Trimming removed 0 bases at V and 0 bases at J, with 10 bases between. The CDR3 coding sequence is TGCGCCAGCAGCTTGGAGGCCACTAGCTCCTATAATTCACCCCTCCACTTT. Translating it yields CASSLEATSSYNSPLHF.

V and J are TRBV6-2 or TRBV6-3 and TRBJ2-1, with 10 bases lining up with TRBD1. Looked up from germline, CDR1 is MNHEY and CDR2 is SVGEGT. V shed 4 bases and J 8 bases; nucleotides not matched to a gene: 11. This CDR3 is built from 16 residues. The CDR3 here is CASSFDDRGLEDEQFF. For the CDR3, the DNA is TGTGCCAGCAGTTTCGATGACAGGGGGCTGGAAGATGAGCAGTTCTTC.

In its sample, this clonotype ranks as medium-sized. The V call is TRBV5-1, the J call TRBJ2-6, with a possible D match to TRBD1 (5 bases). This CDR3 comprises 14 residues. Germline CDR1 and CDR2: SGHRS and YFSETQ. V gave up 3 bases and J gave up 4 bases, with 8 bases separating them. The CDR3 DNA follows: TGCGCCAGCAGCTCAGGGTCAGGGGCCAACGTCCTGACTTTC. Translation gives CASSSGSGANVLTF.

This clonotype was observed at least ten times. The chain couples TRBV7-2 to TRBJ2-2, with D tentatively TRBD1 (6 bases). The CDR3 spans 14 residues. Trimming took off 6 bases at V and 5 bases at J, with 13 bases between the two ends. CDR1 is SGHTA, CDR2 FQGNSA, per germline. Written as DNA, the CDR3 is TGTGCCAGCAGGCCGGGACAAAGTACCGGGGAGCTGTTTTTT. It encodes CASRPGQSTGELFF.

The V and J genes are TRBV12-3 or TRBV12-4 and TRBJ2-1; D possibly corresponds to TRBD1 (5 bases). This CDR3 region has 14 residues. V was clipped by 8 bases and J by 2 bases, with 13 bases between them. The CDR3 nucleotides are TGTGCCAGCGGGCAAGGGGCTCCCTACAATGAGCAGTTCTTC. Protein: CASGQGAPYNEQFF.

This clonotype was counted many times. The V and J genes are TRBV11-2 and TRBJ2-7; D is tentatively TRBD1 or TRBD2 (5 bases each). This CDR3 comprises 14 residues. Germline lookup yields CDR1 SGHAT and CDR2 FQNNGV. With 6 bases removed from V and 6 bases from J, the gap between germline ends came to 18 bases. CDR3 sequence reads: CASRLARGSGEQYF. The CDR3 DNA follows: TGTGCCAGCAGGCTAGCTAGGGGTTCTGGCGAGCAGTACTTC.

This clonotype was seen many times. The chain joins TRBV7-8 to TRBJ1-5; no definite D call. The germline V gene encodes CDR1 SGHVS and CDR2 FQNEAQ. The CDR3 covers 16 residues. Trimming shortened V by 0 bases and J by 0 bases, and 9 bases separated the two germline ends. The CDR3 sequence: CASSLAVRYSNQPQHF. The CDR3 DNA reads TGTGCCAGCAGCTTAGCGGTCAGGTATAGCAATCAGCCCCAGCATTTT.

The genes are TRBV27 and TRBJ2-7; 15 nucleotides line up with TRBD2. Losses at the gene ends were 5 bases for V and 7 bases for J; bases not matched to a gene: 9. The CDR3 extends over 16 amino acids. The germline V gene has CDR1 MNHEY and CDR2 SMNVEV (reference sequence). The CDR3: CASSTWTSGRAREQYF. For the CDR3, the DNA is TGTGCCAGCAGTACTTGGACTAGCGGGAGGGCGCGGGAGCAGTACTTC.

This clonotype was picked up many times. This chain uses TRBV6-2 or TRBV6-3 with TRBJ2-7, with TRBD1 matching 7 bases. The CDR3 totals 14 residues. Germline trimming cut 2 bases from V and 0 bases from J; bases unmatched to any gene: 1. Germline V CDR1 and CDR2: MNHEY, SVGEGT. The CDR3 sequence: CASSYRDSSYEQYF. CDR3 bases: TGTGCCAGCAGTTACCGGGACAGCTCCTACGAGCAGTACTTC.

In its sample, this clonotype was seen many times. The chain uses TRBV5-1 and TRBJ1-6, with D maybe TRBD1 (6 bases). Germline values: CDR1 SGHRS, CDR2 YFSETQ. The V and J ends lost 3 bases and 7 bases respectively, with 23 bases between them. CDR3 length: 18 amino acids. The CDR3 nucleotides read TGCGCCAGCAGCTCAGGCAACAGGGCCTCTCTTCAGAATTCACCCCTCCACTTT. Translation: CASSSGNRASLQNSPLHF. The full variable domain, in which reference TRBV5-1 and TRBJ1-6 provide the parts outside the CDR3, is KAGVTQTPRYLIKTRGQQVTLSCSPISGHRSVSWYQQTPGQGLQFLFEYFSETQRNKGNFPGRFSGRQFSNSRSEMNVSTLELGDSALYLCASSSGNRASLQNSPLHFGNGTRLTVT.

This clonotype showed up many times. The genes are TRBV20-1 and TRBJ2-7; TRBD1 might be the D (6 bases). The CDR3 is made up of 14 amino acids. From germline, CDR1 is DFQATT and CDR2 SNEGSKA (reference sequence). The V end lost 5 bases, the J end lost 1 base, and 15 bases lay between the germline ends. The CDR3 region is CSAQGDTSSYEQYF. Written as DNA, the CDR3 is TGCAGTGCTCAAGGGGACACCTCGTCCTACGAGCAGTACTTC.

This clonotype was detected many times. This sequence joins TRBV6-6 and TRBJ1-1; D is undetermined. Between the trimmed V and J ends, which lost 6 bases and 3 bases, there was a span of 11 bases. From germline, CDR1 is MNHNY and CDR2 SVGAGI (reference sequence). This CDR3 is built from 13 residues. The CDR3 sequence: CASSFDGYTEAFF. CDR3 bases: TGTGCCAGCAGCTTCGACGGATACACTGAAGCTTTCTTT.

This clonotype has a count of ten or more. The genes are TRBV11-3 and TRBJ2-7; 7 bases map to TRBD2. Germline loops: CDR1 SGHNT, CDR2 YENEEA. V shed 5 bases, J shed 1 base, and the junction held 2 bases outside the gene matches. The CDR3 contains 13 residues. The CDR3 sequence is CASSLAVSYEQYF. As DNA, the CDR3 is TGTGCCAGCAGCCTAGCGGTTTCCTACGAGCAGTACTTC. The entire variable domain, with the rest obtained from reference TRBV11-3 and TRBJ2-7, is as follows: EAGVVQSPRYKIIEKKQPVAFWCNPISGHNTLYWYLQNLGQGPELLIRYENEEAVDDSQLPKDRFSAERLKGVDSTLKIQPAELGDSAVYLCASSLAVSYEQYFGPGTRLTVT.

This clonotype was found a few times. The chain carries TRBV2 and TRBJ2-3; TRBD1 might be the D (5 bases). The CDR3 is made up of 14 amino acids. Per the germline V gene, CDR1 is SNHLY and CDR2 is FYNNEI. V shed 4 bases and J shed 0 bases, with 8 bases lying between them. The CDR3 sequence is CASSAGLSTDTQYF. The CDR3 DNA is TGTGCCAGCAGTGCAGGGCTTAGCACAGATACGCAGTATTTT.

This clonotype was recorded at least ten times. The chain uses TRBV20-1 and TRBJ1-5; no clear D gene. The CDR3 sequence is 16 residues long. CDR1 and CDR2 (germline): DFQATT, SNEGSKA (reference sequence). V was clipped by 0 bases and J by 2 bases, with 14 bases between them. The CDR3 DNA follows: TGCAGTGCTAGAGATCACGGGGATGGAGGCAATCAGCCCCAGCATTTT. Translation: CSARDHGDGGNQPQHF.

This clonotype was seen many times. The V call is TRBV4-3, the J call TRBJ2-5; D tentatively fits TRBD1 or TRBD2 (5 bases each). The CDR3 consists of 15 residues. CDR1 is LGHNA and CDR2 is YSLEER in the germline V gene. The V and J ends lost 1 base and 4 bases respectively, with 13 bases between them. The CDR3 here is CASSQVTGRGETQYF. CDR3 nucleotides: TGCGCCAGCAGCCAAGTGACGGGACGGGGAGAGACCCAGTACTTC.

This clonotype has a handful of counts. The chain recombines TRBV27 with TRBJ1-5; the match to TRBD1 covers 9 bases. After removal of 6 bases from V and 2 bases from J, the junction contained 2 bases not matched to a gene. CDR1 is MNHEY, CDR2 SMNVEV, per germline (reference sequence). This CDR3 has 14 residues. The CDR3 protein is CASSRDRGNQPQHF. CDR3 in DNA: TGTGCCAGCAGCCGGGACAGGGGCAATCAGCCCCAGCATTTT.

This clonotype appeared a few times. The rearrangement links TRBV7-9 to TRBJ2-7, with D maybe TRBD2 (6 bases). Trimming took off 5 bases at V and 0 bases at J, with 11 bases between the two ends. Germline V lookup: CDR1 SEHNR, CDR2 FQNEAQ (reference sequence). CDR3 size: 14 residues. The CDR3 region is CASSPRTTSYEQYF. CDR3 bases: TGTGCCAGCAGCCCCAGGACTACCTCCTACGAGCAGTACTTC. Variable domain in full (rest from reference TRBV7-9 and TRBJ2-7): DTGVSQNPRHKITKRGQNVTFRCDPISEHNRLYWYRQTLGQGPEFLTYFQNEAQLEKSRLLSDRFSAERPKGSFSTLEIQRTEQGDSAMYLCASSPRTTSYEQYFGPGTRLTVT.

This clonotype has at least ten counts. The germline gene is not matched at one end of the junction; a read error may be the cause. V is TRBV19 and J is TRBJ2-5; D unclear. The germline gives CDR1 LNHDA, CDR2 SQIVND (reference sequence). The CDR3 runs to 11 residues. CDR3 nucleotides: TGTGCCAGTAGTATAGGGACCACGTCCTTCTTC. This sequence encodes CASSIGTTSFF.

This clonotype appeared a few times. V usage is TRBV28 and J usage is TRBJ2-6; D might be TRBD2 (6 bases). Trimming stripped 7 bases from V and 4 bases from J, with 14 bases between. The CDR3 spans 15 residues. The germline V gene has CDR1 MDHEN and CDR2 SYDVKM. DNA for the CDR3: TGTGCCAGCACTGACCGGGGGACCGGGGCCAACGTCCTGACTTTC. This encodes CASTDRGTGANVLTF.

This clonotype was observed a handful of times. The chain couples TRBV5-4 to TRBJ2-1; 7 bases fit TRBD1. The CDR3 covers 14 residues. The V gene's germline CDR1 is SGHNT and CDR2 YYREEE (reference sequence). Trimming cost V 0 bases and J 7 bases; bases outside gene matches: 4. The CDR3 here is CASSLAGTENEQFF. The CDR3 DNA follows: TGTGCCAGCAGCTTGGCCGGGACAGAGAATGAGCAGTTCTTC.